This entry is about one TCR beta chain. Its cognate antigen has yet to be identified. Base qualities are not recorded, but no much larger clone differs from it by a single base. Lymph node samples were obtained from the axillary draining lymph nodes of breast cancer patients. The sequencing machine was an Illumina HiSeq 2000. Multiplex PCR amplification was used to build the TCR beta chain libraries. The amplified TCR beta chain products were analyzed by high-throughput sequencing. TCRdb passed the public sequencing reads through fastp at Q25 and MiXCR, retaining productive beta sequences. Every entry covers one CDR3 protein and lists the most common genes and DNA from its rows. Across this sample there are approximately 210,000 distinct CDR3 sequences, with less than 45% seen only once. The ten largest clones represent approximately 3.6% of the sample. These data belong to a study of breast tumors, draining lymph nodes, adjacent tissues (dated by TCRdb to about 2016). As for the study more broadly: TCR beta repertoires were compared across tumor, adjacent nontumor tissue and axillary lymph nodes obtained from breast cancer patients. The study aimed to assess the relationships and possible T-cell exchange between tumor, surrounding tissue and draining lymph node repertoires in human breast cancer.

The CDR3 measures 15 amino acids from cysteine to phenylalanine. Only the CDR3 portion is preserved as DNA: 45 bases, with reading frame beginning at the first base. CDR1 MGHDK and CDR2 SYGVNS were looked up in the germline V gene. Unmatched junction bases come to 8, with V trimmed by 4 bases and J by 3 bases. What the study reported, not specific to this receptor: A scenario in which most tumor T cells derive from the lymph node and then expand within tumor tissue was judged to be consistent with the data. Rather than being directly demonstrated, the conclusion that tumor T cells originate in lymph nodes was presented as consistent with a hypothesis. Tumor and nontumor tissue repertoires were significantly more similar in luminal-like than in basal-like breast cancer. Tumor T-cell repertoires showed less diversity than lymph node repertoires and more diversity than nontumor tissue repertoires, and tumor T-cell repertoires showed preferential V and J gene usage.

The sample was axillary lymph node tissue. The chain links TRBV25-1 with TRBJ1-2, with 7 middle bases fitting TRBD1. The clonotype was recovered from a female donor with breast cancer. Some clones in this sample may be carry-over from other donors' samples. The CDR3 region has the sequence CASSARRGQYYGYTF. The sequenced DNA: TGTGCCAGCAGTGCTAGAAGGGGACAGTACTATGGCTACACCTTC.